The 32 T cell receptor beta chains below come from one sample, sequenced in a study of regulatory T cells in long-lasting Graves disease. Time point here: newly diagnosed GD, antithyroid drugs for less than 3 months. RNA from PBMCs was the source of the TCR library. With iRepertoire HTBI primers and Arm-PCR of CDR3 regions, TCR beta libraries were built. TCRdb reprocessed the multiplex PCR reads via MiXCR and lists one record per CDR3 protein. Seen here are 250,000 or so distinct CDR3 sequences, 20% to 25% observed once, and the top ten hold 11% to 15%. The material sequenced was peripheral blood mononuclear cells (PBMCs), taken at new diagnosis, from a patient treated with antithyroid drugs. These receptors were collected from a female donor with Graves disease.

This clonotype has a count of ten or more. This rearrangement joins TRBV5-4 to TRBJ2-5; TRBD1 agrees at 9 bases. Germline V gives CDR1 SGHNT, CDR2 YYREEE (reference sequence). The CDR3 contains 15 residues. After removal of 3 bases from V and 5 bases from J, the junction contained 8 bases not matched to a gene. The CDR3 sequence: CASSSRDRALETQYF. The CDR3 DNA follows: TGTGCCAGCAGCTCCCGGGACAGGGCGTTGGAGACCCAGTACTTC.

CDR3 sequence: CASTIANQPQHF. In DNA form, the CDR3 reads TGTGCCAGCACTATAGCCAATCAGCCCCAGCATTTT. The chain recombines TRBV6-4 with TRBJ1-5, with D hard to call. V was clipped by 7 bases and J by 3 bases, with 7 bases between them. Germline V gene sequence: CDR1 MRHNA, CDR2 SNTAGT. This CDR3 contains 12 residues.

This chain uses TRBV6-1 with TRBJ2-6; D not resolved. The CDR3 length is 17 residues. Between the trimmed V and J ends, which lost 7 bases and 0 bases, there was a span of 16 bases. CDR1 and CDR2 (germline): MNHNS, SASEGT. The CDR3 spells CASNSLWGLSGANVLTF. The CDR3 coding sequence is TGTGCCAGCAACAGTTTATGGGGTCTCTCTGGGGCCAACGTCCTGACTTTC.

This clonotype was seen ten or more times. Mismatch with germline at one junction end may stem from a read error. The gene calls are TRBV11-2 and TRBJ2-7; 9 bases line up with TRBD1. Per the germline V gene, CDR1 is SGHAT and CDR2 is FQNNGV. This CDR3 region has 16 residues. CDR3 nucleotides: TGCGCCAGCAGCCAAGAAGGACAGGGGCTGCGTTACGAGCAGTACTTC. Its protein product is CASSQEGQGLRYEQYF.

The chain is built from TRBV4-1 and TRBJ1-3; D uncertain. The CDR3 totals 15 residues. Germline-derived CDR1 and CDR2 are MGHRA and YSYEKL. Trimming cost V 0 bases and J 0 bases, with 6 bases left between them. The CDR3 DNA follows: TGCGCCAGCAGCCAAGACGGCAGCTCTGGAAACACCATATATTTT. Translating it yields CASSQDGSSGNTIYF.

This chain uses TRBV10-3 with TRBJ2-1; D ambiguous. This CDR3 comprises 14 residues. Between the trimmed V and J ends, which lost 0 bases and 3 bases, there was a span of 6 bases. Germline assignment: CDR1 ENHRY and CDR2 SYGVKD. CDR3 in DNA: TGTGCCATCAGTGAGTCTGCAGACTACAATGAGCAGTTCTTC. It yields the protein CAISESADYNEQFF.

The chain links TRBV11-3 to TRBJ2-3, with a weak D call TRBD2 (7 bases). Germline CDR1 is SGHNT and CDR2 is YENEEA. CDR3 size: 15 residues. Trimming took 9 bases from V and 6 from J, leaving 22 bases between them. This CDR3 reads CASSIGGGLSDTQYF. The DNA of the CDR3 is TGTGCCAGTAGTATTGGGGGGGGCTTATCTGATACGCAGTATTTT.

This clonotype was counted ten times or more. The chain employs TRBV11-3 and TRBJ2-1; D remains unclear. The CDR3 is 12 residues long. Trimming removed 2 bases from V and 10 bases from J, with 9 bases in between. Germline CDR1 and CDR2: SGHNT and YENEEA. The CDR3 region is CASSLLGGEQFF. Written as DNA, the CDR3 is TGTGCCAGCAGCTTATTGGGTGGCGAGCAGTTCTTC.

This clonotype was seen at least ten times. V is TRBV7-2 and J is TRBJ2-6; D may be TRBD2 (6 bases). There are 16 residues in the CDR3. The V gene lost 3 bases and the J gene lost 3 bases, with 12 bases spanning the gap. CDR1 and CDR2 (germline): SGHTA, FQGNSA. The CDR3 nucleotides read TGTGCCAGCAGCTTTGGGGGGAAGGTTGGGGCCAACGTCCTGACTTTC. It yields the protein CASSFGGKVGANVLTF.

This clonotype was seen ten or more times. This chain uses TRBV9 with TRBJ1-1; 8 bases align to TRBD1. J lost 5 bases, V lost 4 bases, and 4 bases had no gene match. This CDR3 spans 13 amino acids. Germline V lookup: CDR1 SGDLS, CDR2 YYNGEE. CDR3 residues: CASSWNRGTEAFF. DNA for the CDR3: TGTGCCAGCAGCTGGAACAGGGGGACTGAAGCTTTCTTT.

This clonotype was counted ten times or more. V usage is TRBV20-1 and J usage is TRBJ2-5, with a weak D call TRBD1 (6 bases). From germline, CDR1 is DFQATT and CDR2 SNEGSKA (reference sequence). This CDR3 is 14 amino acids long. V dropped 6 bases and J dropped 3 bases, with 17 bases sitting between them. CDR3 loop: CSAAGWTVKETQYF. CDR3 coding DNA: TGCAGTGCCGCGGGTTGGACAGTCAAAGAGACCCAGTACTTC.

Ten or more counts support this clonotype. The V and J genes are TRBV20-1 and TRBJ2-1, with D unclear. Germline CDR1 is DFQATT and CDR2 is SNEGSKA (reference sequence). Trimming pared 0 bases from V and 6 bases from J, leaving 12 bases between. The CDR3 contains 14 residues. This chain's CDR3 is CSARDPRRSNEQFF. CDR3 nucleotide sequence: TGCAGTGCTAGAGACCCACGGCGAAGCAATGAGCAGTTCTTC.

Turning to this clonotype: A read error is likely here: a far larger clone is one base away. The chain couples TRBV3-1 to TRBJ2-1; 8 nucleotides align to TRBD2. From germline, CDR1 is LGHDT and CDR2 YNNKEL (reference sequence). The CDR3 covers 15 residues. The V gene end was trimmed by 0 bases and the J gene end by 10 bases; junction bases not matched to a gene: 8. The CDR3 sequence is CASSQETSGGYEQFF. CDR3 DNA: TGTGCCAGCAGCCAAGAAACTAGCGGAGGATACGAGCAGTTCTTC.

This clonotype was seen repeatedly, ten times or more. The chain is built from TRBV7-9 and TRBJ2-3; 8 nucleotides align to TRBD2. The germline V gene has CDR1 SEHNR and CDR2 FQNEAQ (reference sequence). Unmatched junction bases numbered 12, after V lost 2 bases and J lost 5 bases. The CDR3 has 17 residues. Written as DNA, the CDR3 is TGTGCCAGCAGCTTACCAACTAGCGGTCAGGGATTAGATACGCAGTATTTT. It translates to CASSLPTSGQGLDTQYF.

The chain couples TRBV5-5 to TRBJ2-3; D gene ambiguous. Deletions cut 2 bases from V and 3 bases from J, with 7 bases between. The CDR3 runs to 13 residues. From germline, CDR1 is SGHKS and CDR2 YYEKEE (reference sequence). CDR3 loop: CASSFQTTDTQYF. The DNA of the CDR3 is TGTGCCAGCAGCTTCCAAACAACAGATACGCAGTATTTT.

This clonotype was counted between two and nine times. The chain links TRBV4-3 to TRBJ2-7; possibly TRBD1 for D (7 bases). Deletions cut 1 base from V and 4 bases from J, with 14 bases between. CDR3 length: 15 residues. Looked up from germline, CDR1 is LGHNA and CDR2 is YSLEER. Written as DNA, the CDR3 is TGCGCCAGCAGCCAAGTAGGAGGGACAGAATACGAGCAGTACTTC. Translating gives CASSQVGGTEYEQYF.

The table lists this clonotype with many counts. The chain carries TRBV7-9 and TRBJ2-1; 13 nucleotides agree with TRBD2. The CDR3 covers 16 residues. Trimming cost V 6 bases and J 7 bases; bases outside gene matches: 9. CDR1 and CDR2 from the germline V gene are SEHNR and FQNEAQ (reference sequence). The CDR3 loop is CASRPTSGGLFNEQFF. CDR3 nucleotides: TGTGCCAGCAGACCGACTAGCGGGGGGCTTTTTAATGAGCAGTTCTTC. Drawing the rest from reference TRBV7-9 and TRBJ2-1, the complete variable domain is DTGVSQNPRHKITKRGQNVTFRCDPISEHNRLYWYRQTLGQGPEFLTYFQNEAQLEKSRLLSDRFSAERPKGSFSTLEIQRTEQGDSAMYLCASRPTSGGLFNEQFFGPGTRLTVL.

CDR3: CAISERQGTVSNQPQHF. In DNA, the CDR3 is TGTGCCATCAGTGAGCGACAGGGGACGGTTAGCAATCAGCCCCAGCATTTT. This rearrangement joins TRBV10-3 to TRBJ1-5; 8 bases match TRBD1. The CDR3 consists of 17 residues. V lost 2 bases and J lost 0; bases outside the gene matches: 6. Germline CDR1 and CDR2: ENHRY and SYGVKD.

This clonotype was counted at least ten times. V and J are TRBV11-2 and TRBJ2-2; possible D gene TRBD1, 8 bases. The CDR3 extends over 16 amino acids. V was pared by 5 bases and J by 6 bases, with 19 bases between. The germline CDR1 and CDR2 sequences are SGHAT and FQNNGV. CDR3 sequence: CASSPGGRGRPGELFF. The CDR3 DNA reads TGTGCCAGCAGCCCGGGGGGCAGGGGGCGCCCCGGGGAGCTGTTTTTT.

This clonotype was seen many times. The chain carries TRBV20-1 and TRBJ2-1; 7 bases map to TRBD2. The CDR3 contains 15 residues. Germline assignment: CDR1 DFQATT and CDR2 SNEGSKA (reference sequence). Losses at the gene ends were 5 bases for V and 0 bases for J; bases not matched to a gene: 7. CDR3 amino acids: CSAYRAGLSYNEQFF. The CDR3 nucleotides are TGCAGTGCTTACAGAGCGGGACTCTCCTACAATGAGCAGTTCTTC.

The chain's CDR3 is CASSRGTGVYGYTF. The DNA of the CDR3 is TGTGCCAGCAGCCGCGGGACAGGGGTCTATGGCTACACCTTC. This chain uses TRBV11-2 with TRBJ1-2, with 10 positions matching TRBD1. V lost 5 bases, J lost 4 bases, and 4 bases stayed unmatched. Germline assignment: CDR1 SGHAT and CDR2 FQNNGV. The CDR3 has 14 amino acids.

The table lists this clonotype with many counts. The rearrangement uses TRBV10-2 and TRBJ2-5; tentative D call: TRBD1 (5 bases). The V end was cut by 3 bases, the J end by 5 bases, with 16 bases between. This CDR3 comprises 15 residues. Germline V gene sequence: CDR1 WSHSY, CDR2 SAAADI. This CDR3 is CASSDFSGARETQYF. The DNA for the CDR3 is TGCGCCAGCAGTGATTTCAGTGGGGCTCGGGAGACCCAGTACTTC.

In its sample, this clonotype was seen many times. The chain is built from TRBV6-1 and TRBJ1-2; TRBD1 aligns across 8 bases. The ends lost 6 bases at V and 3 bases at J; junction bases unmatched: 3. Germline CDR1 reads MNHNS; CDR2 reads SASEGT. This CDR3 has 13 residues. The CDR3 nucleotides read TGTGCCAGCAGCGACAGGGGCTACTATGGCTACACCTTC. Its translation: CASSDRGYYGYTF.

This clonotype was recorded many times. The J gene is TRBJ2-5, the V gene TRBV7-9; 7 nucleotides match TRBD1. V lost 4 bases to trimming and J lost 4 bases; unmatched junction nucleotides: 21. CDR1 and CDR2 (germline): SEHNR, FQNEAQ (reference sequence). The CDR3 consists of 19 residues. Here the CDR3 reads CASSSHKVKQGKMRETQYF. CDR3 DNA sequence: TGTGCCAGCAGCTCACACAAGGTGAAACAGGGGAAGATGAGAGAGACCCAGTACTTC.

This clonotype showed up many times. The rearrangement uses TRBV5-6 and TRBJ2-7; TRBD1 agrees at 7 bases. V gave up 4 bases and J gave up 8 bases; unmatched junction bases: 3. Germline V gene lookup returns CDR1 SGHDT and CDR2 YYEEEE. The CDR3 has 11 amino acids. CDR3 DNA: TGTGCCAGCAGCCAACAGGGGAAGCAGTACTTC. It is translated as CASSQQGKQYF. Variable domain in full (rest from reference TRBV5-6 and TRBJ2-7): DAGVTQSPTHLIKTRGQQVTLRCSPKSGHDTVSWYQQALGQGPQFIFQYYEEEERQRGNFPDRFSGHQFPNYSSELNVNALLLGDSALYLCASSQQGKQYFGPGTRLTVT.

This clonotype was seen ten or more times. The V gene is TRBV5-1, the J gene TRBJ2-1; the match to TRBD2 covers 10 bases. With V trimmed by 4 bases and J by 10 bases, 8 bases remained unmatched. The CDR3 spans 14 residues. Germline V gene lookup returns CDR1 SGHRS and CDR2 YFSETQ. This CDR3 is CASSQREGLSEQFF. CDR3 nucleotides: TGCGCCAGCAGCCAGCGGGAGGGCCTCTCCGAGCAGTTCTTC. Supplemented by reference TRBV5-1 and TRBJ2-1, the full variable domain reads KAGVTQTPRYLIKTRGQQVTLSCSPISGHRSVSWYQQTPGQGLQFLFEYFSETQRNKGNFPGRFSGRQFSNSRSEMNVSTLELGDSALYLCASSQREGLSEQFFGPGTRLTVL.

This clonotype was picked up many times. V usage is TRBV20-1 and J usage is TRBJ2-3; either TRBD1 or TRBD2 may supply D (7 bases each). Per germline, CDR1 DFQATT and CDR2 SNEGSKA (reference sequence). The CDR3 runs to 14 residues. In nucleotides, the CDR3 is TGCAGCCAGGAGGGGGCGGGGGCGGGAGATACGCAGTATTTT. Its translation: CSQEGAGAGDTQYF.

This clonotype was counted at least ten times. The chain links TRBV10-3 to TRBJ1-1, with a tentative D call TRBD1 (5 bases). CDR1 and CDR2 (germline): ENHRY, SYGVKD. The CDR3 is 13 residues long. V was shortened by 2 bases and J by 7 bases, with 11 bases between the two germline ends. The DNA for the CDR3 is TGTGCCATCAGTGAGCGCCGGGGCGGTGAAGCTTTCTTT. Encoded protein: CAISERRGGEAFF.

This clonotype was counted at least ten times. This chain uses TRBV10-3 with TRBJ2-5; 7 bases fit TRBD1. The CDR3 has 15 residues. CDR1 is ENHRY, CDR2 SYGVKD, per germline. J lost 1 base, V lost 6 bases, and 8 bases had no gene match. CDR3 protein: CAISRGRGIQETQYF. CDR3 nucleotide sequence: TGTGCCATCAGCCGCGGCAGGGGGATCCAAGAGACCCAGTACTTC.

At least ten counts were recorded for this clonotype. The CDR3 DNA follows: TGTGCCAGCAGCCCACCTTCAGGACAGGGGAACACTGAAGCTTTCTTT. Translation gives CASSPPSGQGNTEAFF. The chain recombines TRBV28 with TRBJ1-1, with 8 bases fitting TRBD1. This CDR3 has 16 amino acids. The J segment lost 1 base and the V segment lost 6 bases, leaving 10 bases of the junction unmatched. CDR1 and CDR2 (germline): MDHEN, SYDVKM.

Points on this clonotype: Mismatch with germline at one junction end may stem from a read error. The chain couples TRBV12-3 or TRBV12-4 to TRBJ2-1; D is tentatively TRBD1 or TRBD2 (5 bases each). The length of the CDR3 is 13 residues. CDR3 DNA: TGTGCCAGCAGTTCCGGGACGCAAGAGACCCAGTGCTTC. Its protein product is CASSSGTQETQCF.

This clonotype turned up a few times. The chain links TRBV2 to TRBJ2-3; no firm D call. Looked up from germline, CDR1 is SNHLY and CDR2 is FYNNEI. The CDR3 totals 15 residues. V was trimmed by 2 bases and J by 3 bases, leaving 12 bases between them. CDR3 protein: CASSEKGIGTDTQYF. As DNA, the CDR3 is TGTGCCAGCAGTGAAAAAGGGATTGGGACAGATACGCAGTATTTT.